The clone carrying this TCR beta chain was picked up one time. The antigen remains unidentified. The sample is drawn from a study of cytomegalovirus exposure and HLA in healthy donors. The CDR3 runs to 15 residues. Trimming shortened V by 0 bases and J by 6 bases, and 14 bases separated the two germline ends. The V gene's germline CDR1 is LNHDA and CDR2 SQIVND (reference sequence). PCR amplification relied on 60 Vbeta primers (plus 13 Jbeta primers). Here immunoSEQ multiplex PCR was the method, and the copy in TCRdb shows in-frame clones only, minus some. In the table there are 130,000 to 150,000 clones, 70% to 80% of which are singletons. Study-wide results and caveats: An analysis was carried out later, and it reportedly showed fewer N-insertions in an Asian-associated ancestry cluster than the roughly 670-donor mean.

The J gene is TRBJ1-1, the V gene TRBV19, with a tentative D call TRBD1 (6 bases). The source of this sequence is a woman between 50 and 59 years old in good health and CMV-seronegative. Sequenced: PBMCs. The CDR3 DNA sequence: TGTGCCAGTAGTATAGAAAGGTCGGACAGTGCTGAAGCTTTCTTT. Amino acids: CASSIERSDSAEAFF.